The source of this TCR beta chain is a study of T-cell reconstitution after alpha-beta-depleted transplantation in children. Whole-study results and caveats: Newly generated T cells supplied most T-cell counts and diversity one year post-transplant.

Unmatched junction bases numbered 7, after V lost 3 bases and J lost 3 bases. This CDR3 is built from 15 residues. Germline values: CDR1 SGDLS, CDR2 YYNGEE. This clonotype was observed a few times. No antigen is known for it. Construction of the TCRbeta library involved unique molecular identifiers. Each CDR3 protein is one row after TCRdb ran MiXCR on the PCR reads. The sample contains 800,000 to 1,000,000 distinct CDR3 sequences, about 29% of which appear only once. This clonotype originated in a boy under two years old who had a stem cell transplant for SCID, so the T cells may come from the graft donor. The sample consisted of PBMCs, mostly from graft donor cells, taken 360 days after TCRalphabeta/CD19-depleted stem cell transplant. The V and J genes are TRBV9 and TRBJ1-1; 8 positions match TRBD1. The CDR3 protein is CASSDHRGGDTEAFF. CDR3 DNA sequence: TGTGCCAGCAGCGACCACAGGGGGGGGGACACTGAAGCTTTCTTT. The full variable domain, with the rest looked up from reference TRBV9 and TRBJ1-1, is DSGVTQTPKHLITATGQRVTLRCSPRSGDLSVYWYQQSLDQGLQFLIQYYNGEERAKGNILERFSAQQFPDLHSELNLSSLELGDSALYFCASSDHRGGDTEAFFGQGTRLTVV.